These 22 T cell receptor beta chains share one sample of origin, sequenced in a study of Graves' ophthalmopathy and Graves' hyperthyroidism (dated by TCRdb to the late 2010s). Sequenced using an Illumina HiSeq 2000. For repertoire sequencing, the TCR beta CDR3 regions were amplified from RNA transcripts. The first round of RT-PCR was done with HTBI primers and the Qiagen OneStep RT-PCR kit, and was followed by a second round of multiplex PCR, then size selection and purification. Using fastp at Q25 and MiXCR, TCRdb reprocessed the public reads and kept productive beta chains. Every CDR3 protein is listed once, alongside the most common genes and DNA of its rows. This sample has 35,000 to 50,000 distinct CDR3 sequences in its table, and around half of those were observed once. Approximately 27% of the sample goes to the ten largest clones. Sequenced material: peripheral blood. These receptors all stem from an adult woman with stable Graves' hyperthyroidism.

The chain links TRBV19 to TRBJ1-1, with 10 bases matching TRBD1. This CDR3 contains 14 residues. V was pared by 3 bases and J by 4 bases, with 2 bases of the junction left unmatched. Germline CDR1 and CDR2: LNHDA and SQIVND (reference sequence). The CDR3 DNA sequence: TGTGCCAGTAGTATGGGGGACAGGGGCACTGAAGCTTTCTTT. The encoded protein is CASSMGDRGTEAFF.

The chain has TRBV20-1 and TRBJ2-5; no firm D call. Deletions cut 3 bases from V and 4 bases from J, with 3 bases between. The CDR3 runs 10 residues. The V gene's germline CDR1 is DFQATT and CDR2 SNEGSKA (reference sequence). The CDR3 loop is CSASPETQYF. The CDR3 nucleotides read TGCAGTGCTAGCCCAGAGACCCAGTACTTC.

The chain combines TRBV29-1 with TRBJ1-1; D might be TRBD1 (5 bases). CDR1 and CDR2 (germline): SQVTM, ANQGSEA. The CDR3 extends over 11 amino acids. V was pared by 7 bases and J by 5 bases, with 11 bases between. CDR3 amino acids: CSDGRQTEAFF. In nucleotides, the CDR3 is TGCAGCGACGGGAGACAGACTGAAGCTTTCTTT. Complete variable domain (other parts from reference TRBV29-1 and TRBJ1-1): SAVISQKPSRDICQRGTSLTIQCQVDSQVTMMFWYRQQPGQSLTLIATANQGSEATYESGFVIDKFPISRPNLTFSTLTVSNMSPEDSSIYLCSDGRQTEAFFGQGTRLTVV.

This chain joins TRBV2 and TRBJ2-7; no definite D call. The germline V gene encodes CDR1 SNHLY and CDR2 FYNNEI. Trimming removed 4 bases from V and 0 bases from J, with 16 bases in between. The CDR3 has 16 residues. The CDR3 reads CASSARYPVSSYEQYF. CDR3 in DNA: TGTGCCAGCAGTGCTAGATATCCCGTTAGCTCCTACGAGCAGTACTTC.

The V gene is TRBV7-9, the J gene TRBJ1-2; D remains unclear. CDR1 is SEHNR and CDR2 is FQNEAQ in the germline V gene (reference sequence). V dropped 3 bases and J dropped 8 bases, with 13 bases sitting between them. This CDR3 has 13 amino acids. Here the CDR3 reads CASSFNLAEGYTF. As DNA, the CDR3 is TGTGCCAGCAGCTTTAATCTTGCTGAGGGCTACACCTTC.

This clonotype occurred once. J is TRBJ1-1 and V is TRBV7-2, with 8 nucleotides matching TRBD1. This CDR3 is built from 15 residues. J lost 4 bases, V lost 5 bases, and 9 bases had no gene match. Germline V lookup: CDR1 SGHTA, CDR2 FQGNSA. The CDR3 loop is CASSPSDRVSTEAFF. Written as DNA, the CDR3 is TGTGCCAGCAGCCCCTCGGACAGGGTGAGCACTGAAGCTTTCTTT.

The chain combines TRBV13 with TRBJ1-4, with TRBD1 matching over 12 bases. In germline, CDR1 is PRHDT, CDR2 FYEKMQ (reference sequence). The V and J ends lost 6 bases and 8 bases, in that order; junction bases with no gene match: 7. The CDR3 sequence is 15 residues long. DNA for the CDR3: TGTGCCAGCAGTTACACCGGGACAGGGGGCGAAAAACTGTTTTTT. Translated, it gives CASSYTGTGGEKLFF. The complete variable domain, with remaining parts taken from reference TRBV13 and TRBJ1-4, reads AAGVIQSPRHLIKEKRETATLKCYPIPRHDTVYWYQQGPGQDPQFLISFYEKMQSDKGSIPDRFSAQQFSDYHSELNMSSLELGDSALYFCASSYTGTGGEKLFFGSGTQLSVL.

This clonotype has ten or more counts. The rearrangement uses TRBV9 and TRBJ2-7, with D perhaps TRBD2 (6 bases). This CDR3 comprises 15 residues. Germline CDR1 SGDLS, CDR2 YYNGEE. The ends were cut back, 0 bases at V and 4 bases at J, with 14 bases in the middle. The DNA for the CDR3 is TGTGCCAGCAGCGTAGGCGAAGGGAGGATATACGAGCAGTACTTC. Translated, it gives CASSVGEGRIYEQYF.

The chain combines TRBV5-6 with TRBJ2-7, with 14 bases that match TRBD2. From germline, CDR1 is SGHDT and CDR2 YYEEEE. Trimming took 3 bases from V and 6 from J; bases not matched to a gene: 2. This CDR3 region has 14 residues. Written as DNA, the CDR3 is TGTGCCAGCAGCTGGGGACTAGCGGGAGCCGAGCAGTACTTC. It yields the protein CASSWGLAGAEQYF.

The rearrangement uses TRBV15 and TRBJ2-7, with 10 nucleotides matching TRBD2. V was pared by 3 bases and J by 3 bases, with 17 bases of the junction left unmatched. Per the germline V gene, CDR1 is LNHNV and CDR2 is YYDKDF (reference sequence). The CDR3 spans 19 residues. The CDR3 DNA reads TGTGCCACCAGCAGCTTAGCGTCTAGCGGGAGTGCACGATTCTACGAGCAGTACTTC. The encoded protein is CATSSLASSGSARFYEQYF. Full variable domain (remainder filled in from reference TRBV15 and TRBJ2-7): DAMVIQNPRYQVTQFGKPVTLSCSQTLNHNVMYWYQQKSSQAPKLLFHYYDKDFNNEADTPDNFQSRRPNTSFCFLDIRSPGLGDTAMYLCATSSLASSGSARFYEQYFGPGTRLTVT.

This clonotype came up many times. The V call is TRBV6-5, the J call TRBJ2-6; 7 nucleotides line up with TRBD1. CDR1 is MNHEY, CDR2 SVGAGI, per germline. The CDR3 totals 15 residues. V shed 5 bases and J 4 bases; nucleotides not matched to a gene: 5. The DNA of the CDR3 is TGTGCCAGCAGTGCCACAGGGGCCGGGGCCAACGTCCTGACTTTC. It specifies CASSATGAGANVLTF.

The chain carries TRBV29-1 and TRBJ2-5; 12 bases agree with TRBD2. J gave up 6 bases and V 1 base, and 9 bases lay outside the gene matches. Germline CDR1 and CDR2: SQVTM and ANQGSEA. This CDR3 is built from 16 residues. The CDR3 is CSVEGWLAGGPQTQYF. Here the CDR3 DNA reads TGCAGCGTTGAAGGTTGGCTAGCGGGAGGGCCGCAGACCCAGTACTTC.

This clonotype was observed many times. The chain recombines TRBV14 with TRBJ2-7; D is ambiguous. There are 12 residues in the CDR3. The germline V gene encodes CDR1 SGHDN and CDR2 FVKESK. Trimming left V 0 bases short and J 9 bases short, with 9 bases between. CDR3 nucleotide sequence: TGTGCCAGCAGCCAAGATAACAGCTTGCAGTACTTC. It codes for CASSQDNSLQYF.

The chain joins TRBV7-3 to TRBJ2-7; either TRBD1 or TRBD2 may supply D (6 bases each). This CDR3 is 13 amino acids long. CDR1 is SGHTA and CDR2 is FQGTGA in the germline V gene. Trimming removed 6 bases at V and 2 bases at J, with 11 bases between. DNA for the CDR3: TGTGCCAGCAGGGAGGGGGAGGCCTACGAGCAGTACTTC. It encodes CASREGEAYEQYF.

V usage is TRBV25-1 and J usage is TRBJ2-1; unclear D gene. CDR3 length: 17 residues. The V end was cut by 6 bases, the J end by 7 bases, with 25 bases between. CDR1 is MGHDK and CDR2 is SYGVNS in the germline V gene. This CDR3 is CASSPRSAYLSSNEQFF. CDR3 DNA sequence: TGTGCCAGCAGCCCCAGATCAGCCTACCTAAGTTCTAATGAGCAGTTCTTC.

This clonotype occurred many times. The chain couples TRBV6-2 or TRBV6-3 to TRBJ2-7; D not resolved. V lost 6 bases and J lost 3, with 6 bases in between. The germline V gene encodes CDR1 MNHEY and CDR2 SVGEGT. This CDR3 is 11 amino acids long. The CDR3 loop is CASSQNYEQYF. In nucleotides, the CDR3 is TGTGCCAGCAGCCAGAACTACGAGCAGTACTTC.

This clonotype was counted ten times or more. V is TRBV6-2 or TRBV6-3 and J is TRBJ2-7, with TRBD1 matching 9 bases. In germline, CDR1 is MNHEY, CDR2 SVGEGT. The ends lost 4 bases at V and 2 bases at J; junction bases unmatched: 12. The CDR3 covers 17 residues. CDR3: CASSSRTGVITTYEQYF. As DNA, the CDR3 is TGTGCCAGCAGTTCACGGACAGGGGTGATAACTACCTACGAGCAGTACTTC.

CDR3 loop: CASQGTAEGSPLHF. As DNA, the CDR3 is TGTGCCAGTCAGGGGACAGCCGAGGGTTCACCCCTCCACTTT. This rearrangement joins TRBV6-5 to TRBJ1-6; 7 bases fit TRBD1. J lost 9 bases, V lost 9 bases, and 11 bases had no gene match. The CDR3 runs 14 residues. Germline V CDR1 and CDR2: MNHEY, SVGAGI.

This clonotype occurred many times. This chain links TRBV5-6 with TRBJ1-6; 7 bases are a match to TRBD1. J lost 7 bases, V lost 2 bases, and 3 bases had no gene match. Germline CDR1 SGHDT, CDR2 YYEEEE. The CDR3 has 14 residues. Written as DNA, the CDR3 is TGTGCCAGCAGCTTCCGCAGGGGGAATTCACCCCTCCACTTT. Translated: CASSFRRGNSPLHF.

This clonotype was seen repeatedly, ten times or more. At one boundary the junction diverges from the germline segment, which might be a read error. The chain uses TRBV6-6 and TRBJ1-5; possibly TRBD1 for D (5 bases). The CDR3 is 16 residues long. Germline CDR1 and CDR2: MNHNY and SVGAGI (reference sequence). For the CDR3, the DNA is TGTGCCACTCAAACATGGGGCAGGGAGGAGCAATCAGCCCCAGCATTT. Translated: CATQTWGREEQSAPAF.

On this clonotype itself: A read error may account for a junction end that differs from germline. This sequence joins TRBV5-1 and TRBJ2-7, with TRBD2 matching over 11 bases. The CDR3 contains 16 residues. The V gene's germline CDR1 is SGHRS and CDR2 YFSETQ. The DNA of the CDR3 is TGTGCCAGCAGCTTTCTAGCGGGAGGTTACTCCTACGAGCAGTACTTC. It translates to CASSFLAGGYSYEQYF.

The V call is TRBV10-3, the J call TRBJ2-7, with D perhaps assigned TRBD1 or TRBD2 (7 bases each). V was pared by 11 bases and J by 2 bases, with 16 bases between. The CDR3 runs to 13 residues. Germline CDR1 is ENHRY and CDR2 is SYGVKD. As DNA, the CDR3 is TGTGCCGTCTCGCGGGGGACAGCCTACGAGCAGTACTTC. Its translation: CAVSRGTAYEQYF.